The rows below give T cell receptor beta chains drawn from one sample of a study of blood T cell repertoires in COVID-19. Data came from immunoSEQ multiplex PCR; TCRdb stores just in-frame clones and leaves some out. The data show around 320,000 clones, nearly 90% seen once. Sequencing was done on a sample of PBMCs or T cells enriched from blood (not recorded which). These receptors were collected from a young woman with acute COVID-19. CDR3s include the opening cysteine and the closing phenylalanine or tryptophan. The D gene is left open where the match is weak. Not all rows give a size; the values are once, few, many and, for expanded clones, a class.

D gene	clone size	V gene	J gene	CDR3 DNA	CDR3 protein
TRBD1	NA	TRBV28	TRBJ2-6	TGTGCCAGCAGTTCACTCGAGCCGGGACAGGGAGCCTCTGGGGCCAACGTCCTGACTTTC	CASSSLEPGQGASGANVLTF
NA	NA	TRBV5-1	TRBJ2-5	TGCGCCAGCAGCTTTACGAGCTTGGAGACCCAGTACTTC	CASSFTSLETQYF
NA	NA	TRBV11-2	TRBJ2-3	TGTGCCAGCAGCTTAGGCGGGAAGGATACGCAGTATTTT	CASSLGGKDTQYF
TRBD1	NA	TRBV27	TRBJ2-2	TGTGCCAGCAGTTTACGAGGGGACAGGGCGACGACCGGGGAGCTGTTTTTT	CASSLRGDRATTGELFF
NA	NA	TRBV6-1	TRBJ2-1	TGTGCCAGCAGTGAAGACTGGAGCTCCTACAATGAGCAGTTCTTC	CASSEDWSSYNEQFF
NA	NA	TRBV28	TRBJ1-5	TGTGCCAGCAGTGGAGGTAGTGCGGGATATAGCAATCAGCCCCAGCATTTT	CASSGGSAGYSNQPQHF
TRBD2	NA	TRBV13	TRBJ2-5	TGTGCCAGCAGCCTGGGACTAGCGGGAGAGACCCAGTACTTC	CASSLGLAGETQYF
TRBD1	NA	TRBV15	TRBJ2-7	TGTGCCACCAGCAGAGGGGACAGGGGTTCCTACGAGCAGTACTTC	CATSRGDRGSYEQYF
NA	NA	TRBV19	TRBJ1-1	TGTGCCAGTACCCCTAGAGCGCCGACCTTTCTAATGAACACTGAAGCTTTCTTT	CASTPRAPTFLMNTEAFF
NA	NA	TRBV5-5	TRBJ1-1	TGTGCCAGCAGCTTGGCACGGACTGAAATCTTGAACACTGAAGCTTTCTTT	CASSLARTEILNTEAFF
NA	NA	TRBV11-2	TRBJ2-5	TGTGCCAGCAGCTCCCGGCGGGGTAAAGAGACCCAGTACTTC	CASSSRRGKETQYF
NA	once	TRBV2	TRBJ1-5	TGTGCCAGCAGTGGACTCGATAGCAATCAGCCCCAGCATTTT	CASSGLDSNQPQHF
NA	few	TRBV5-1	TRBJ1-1	TGCGCCAGCAGCTTGGGTGGGAGGAGGTCTGAAGCTTTCTTT	CASSLGGRRSEAFF
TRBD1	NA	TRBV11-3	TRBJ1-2	TGTGCCAGCAGCGGCAGGACAGGGCCTAGGGGTGGCTACACCTTC	CASSGRTGPRGGYTF
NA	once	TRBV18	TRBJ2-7	TGTGCCAGCTCACCACCAGGAGGGCCGTCCTACGAGCAGTACTTC	CASSPPGGPSYEQYF
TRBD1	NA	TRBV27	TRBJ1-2	TGTGCCAGCAGTCCGGGGACAGGGCTTTACACCTTC	CASSPGTGLYTF
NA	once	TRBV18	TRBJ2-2	TGTGCCAGCTCCCCCGAGCCAACCGGGGAGCTGTTTTTT	CASSPEPTGELFF
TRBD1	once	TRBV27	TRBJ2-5	TGTGCCAGCAGCTCCCAGGGGGCGGGCCAAGAGACCCAGTACTTC	CASSSQGAGQETQYF
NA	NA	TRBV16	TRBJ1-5	TGTGCCAGCAGCCAATTTATGGCTAGCAATCAGCCCCAGCATTTT	CASSQFMASNQPQHF
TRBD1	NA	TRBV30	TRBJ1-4	TGTGCCTGGAGTCCCTCCCGACAGGGCGGGGTTGAAAAACTGTTTTTT	CAWSPSRQGGVEKLFF
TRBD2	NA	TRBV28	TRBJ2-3	TGTGCCAGCAGTTTAAGCCCTAGCGGGAGTGCCACAGATACGCAGTATTTT	CASSLSPSGSATDTQYF
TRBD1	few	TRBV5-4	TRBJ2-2	TGTGCCAGCAGCTTGGTCAGGGGGCTGGGATCCGGGGAGCTGTTTTTT	CASSLVRGLGSGELFF
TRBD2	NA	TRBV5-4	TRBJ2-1	TGTGCCAGCAGCTTGGAACTAGCGGGATTGAATGAGCAGTTCTTC	CASSLELAGLNEQFF
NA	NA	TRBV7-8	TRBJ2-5	TGTGCCAGCAGCTTAGTAGGCGGACTGTACCAAGAGACCCAGTACTTC	CASSLVGGLYQETQYF
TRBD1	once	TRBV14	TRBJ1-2	TGTGCCAGCAGCCCCGGGACAGGGGGCGGCTACACCTTC	CASSPGTGGGYTF
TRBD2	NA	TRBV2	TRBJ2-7	TGTGCCATCAGCAAGCGGGAGGGCTCCTACGAGCAGTACTTC	CAISKREGSYEQYF
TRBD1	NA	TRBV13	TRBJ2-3	TGTGCCAGCAGCCAGGGGGACAGGGACACAGATACGCAGTATTTT	CASSQGDRDTDTQYF
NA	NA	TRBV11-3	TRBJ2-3	TGTGCCAGCAGCTTGGGGGGTTCGTCCTCAGATACGCAGTATTTT	CASSLGGSSSDTQYF
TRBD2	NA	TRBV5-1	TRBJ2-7	TGCGCCAGCAGACAGGGACTAGCGAGCGACGAGCAGTACTTC	CASRQGLASDEQYF
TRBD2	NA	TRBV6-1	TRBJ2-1	TGTGCCAGCACTGAAGCGGGAGACTACAATGAGCAGTTCTTC	CASTEAGDYNEQFF
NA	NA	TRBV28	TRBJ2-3	TGTGCCAGCACCGGGGGAGATACGCAGTATTTT	CASTGGDTQYF
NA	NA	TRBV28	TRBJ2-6	TGTGCCAGCAGTAGCGCAGGGTTATCTGGGGCCAACGTCCTGACTTTC	CASSSAGLSGANVLTF
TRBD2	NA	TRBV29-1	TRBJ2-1	TGCAGCGCCCGGACTAGCGGAAACAATGAGCAGTTCTTC	CSARTSGNNEQFF
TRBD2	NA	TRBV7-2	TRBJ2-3	TGTGCCAGCAGCTTAGCGGGGCAGCGGGAGAGTCCGCAGTATTTT	CASSLAGQRESPQYF
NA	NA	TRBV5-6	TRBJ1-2	TGTGCCAGCAGCTTGATCGGGTACCCGGATGGCTACACCTTC	CASSLIGYPDGYTF
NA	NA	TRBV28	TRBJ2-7	TGTGCCAGCAGGCAGGGCGGCAGCTCCTACGAGCAGTACTTC	CASRQGGSSYEQYF
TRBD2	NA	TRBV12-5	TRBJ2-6	TGTGCTAGTGGTTTGGACGTTCTCGGGGGGATTTCTGGGGCCAACGTCCTGACTTTC	CASGLDVLGGISGANVLTF
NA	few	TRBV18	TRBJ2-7	TGTGCCAGCTCCCTATCACAGAACCCATACGAGCAGTACTTC	CASSLSQNPYEQYF
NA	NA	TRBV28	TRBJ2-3	TGTGCCAGCAGCCTCCCGGCCACTAGCACGGATACGCAGTATTTT	CASSLPATSTDTQYF
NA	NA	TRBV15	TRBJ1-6	TGTGCCACCAGCGGACAGCTTATCTCCTATAATTCACCCCTCCACTTT	CATSGQLISYNSPLHF
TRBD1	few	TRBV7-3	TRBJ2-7	TGTGCCAGCAGCCCGGGACAGGGACACTCCTACGAGCAGTACTTC	CASSPGQGHSYEQYF
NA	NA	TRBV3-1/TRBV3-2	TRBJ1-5	TGTGCCAGCAGCTCAGGGGTCGGCCAGCCCCAGCATTTT	CASSSGVGQPQHF